The sample holds many counts of the clone carrying this T cell receptor beta chain. The sample originates from a study of T cells after yellow fever vaccination. Study background: CD3, CD45RA, CCR7 and CD95 were used to sort EM, EMRA, CM and Tscm memory subsets.

Overall study findings and caveats: Though it reached lower strength, the secondary response hit its peak faster, day 5 versus 15. Most primary-vaccination clones reappeared after the booster (about 95% CD4, approximately 88% CD8).

It was through 5'RACE template switching that TCR cDNA was made, with a universal primer site and UMIs added. TCRdb fed the 5' RACE reads into MiXCR, producing one record per CDR3 protein. The sample includes 5,000 or so distinct CDR3 sequences, about 6.5% of them seen just once. The CDR3 length is 15 residues. Deletions cut 1 base from V and 5 bases from J, with 14 bases between. Germline-derived CDR1 and CDR2 are SEHNR and FQNEAQ (reference sequence). The clonotype comes from a man aged 18-30 years who received the YFV17D yellow fever vaccine. The chain employs TRBV7-9 and TRBJ2-5; possible D gene TRBD2, 6 bases. Here the sequenced sample was PBMCs, either bulk or a sorted T-cell subset (CD4+, CD8+, memory, or dextramer-sorted; not recorded which), taken more than 13 days after the first yellow fever vaccination. CDR3 in amino acids: CASSLVAGGEETQYF. DNA of the CDR3: TGTGCCAGCAGCTTAGTTGCGGGCGGGGAGGAGACCCAGTACTTC.